These 2 T cell receptor beta chains originate from one sample sequenced in a study of human T cells and chemical hapten exposure. One entry per CDR3 protein, called by TCRdb with MiXCR from the RACE reads. Seen here are about 110,000 distinct CDR3 sequences, 9.5% to 12% observed once, and the top ten hold approximately 4%. Time point defined: patch test 1, 2 weeks after DPC sensitization. Treatment meaning: therapeutic diphenylcyclopropenone sensitization with weekly scalp DPC. Sequenced here: whole blood, sampled in connection with sensitization to the hapten diphenylcyclopropenone (DPC). These receptors were collected from a woman in her forties with alopecia areata. Some clones in this sample may be carry-over from other donors' samples.

This clonotype was counted many times. The chain couples TRBV6-5 to TRBJ2-3, with TRBD2 matching over 13 bases. Trimming took 6 bases from V and 2 from J; bases not matched to a gene: 5. CDR1 MNHEY and CDR2 SVGAGI come from the germline V gene. The CDR3 extends over 16 amino acids. CDR3 protein: CASRPTSGGATDTQYF. The CDR3 coding sequence is TGTGCCAGCAGGCCTACTAGCGGGGGGGCCACAGATACGCAGTATTTT.

The chain uses TRBV20-1 and TRBJ2-7, with 9 bases that match TRBD1. This CDR3 has 15 amino acids. Germline V CDR1 and CDR2: DFQATT, SNEGSKA (reference sequence). J lost 7 bases, V lost 6 bases, and 16 bases had no gene match. The CDR3: CSARGGTGSFREQYF. CDR3 DNA: TGCAGTGCGCGAGGGGGGACAGGGAGTTTTCGAGAGCAGTACTTC.